This TCR beta chain was observed in a study of early T cells in non-severe SARS-CoV-2 infection. For the study at large: Sequenced bulk RNA came from whole blood that was unsorted, and chains were unpaired. Findings of the study overall: VDJdb-based matching was biased toward anti-spike CD8 responses and missed private and CD4 specificities.

This clonotype came up a few times. The antigen is undetermined. Individual cDNA molecules were tagged with unique molecular identifiers. Via MiXCR, TCRdb re-called the 5' RACE reads, giving one row per CDR3 protein. The profile shows around 19,000 distinct CDR3 sequences, approximately 6.1% of them singletons. Looked up from germline, CDR1 is SGHTA and CDR2 is FQGNSA. The V and J ends lost 1 base and 3 bases respectively, with 3 bases between them. The CDR3 has 13 residues. The TCR was taken from an adult who was a healthcare worker with PCR-confirmed SARS-CoV-2 infection or an uninfected control (not recorded which). Sequencing was done on a sample of whole blood. This chain connects TRBV7-2 to TRBJ2-2; D call uncertain. For the CDR3, the DNA is TGTGCCAGCAGCTTAGTTTACACCGGGGAGCTGTTTTTT. Amino acids: CASSLVYTGELFF.